What follows describes a single T cell receptor (beta chain). No antigen is known for it. Produced via immunoSEQ multiplex PCR; TCRdb's table is partial and in-frame only. The repertoire holds about 170,000 clones, with approximately 90% as singletons. CDR1 and CDR2 (germline): SGHNT, YYREEE (reference sequence). The CDR3 loop spans 15 amino acids. V was trimmed by 4 bases and J by 8 bases, leaving 21 bases between them. This sample is drawn from a study of T cell responses to AZD1222 COVID-19 vaccine. Study conclusions and caveats: Clonal diversity was possibly underestimated, and the donors were mostly white British, with more females.

This TCR was recovered from an adult in good health. The material was peripheral blood, obtained on day 0 of AZD1222 vaccination. V gene TRBV5-4 combines with J gene TRBJ1-2; the D gene is possibly TRBD1 (5 bases). In nucleotides, the CDR3 is TGTGCCAGCAGCCCTCCGGGACCGACCCAAGGCGGCTACACCTTC. The encoded protein is CASSPPGPTQGGYTF.